Listed here are 23 T cell receptor beta chains from one sample, sequenced in a study of OX40 agonist ivuxolimab in advanced cancers. The method was immunoSEQ multiplex PCR; TCRdb's version includes in-frame clones alone and lacks a portion of them. The sample includes fewer than 70,000 clones, 80% to 95% seen only once; the top ten take 0.35% to 0.55%. Sequenced material: CD4+ or CD8+ T cells sorted from blood, taken in a trial of the OX40 agonist ivuxolimab. These receptors were obtained from an adult with an advanced solid tumor such as melanoma, head and neck, liver or kidney cancer.

This clone was detected once. The chain is built from TRBV5-4 and TRBJ2-1, with D possibly matching TRBD2 (5 bases). V was shortened by 5 bases and J by 1 base, with 10 bases between the two germline ends. CDR1 SGHNT and CDR2 YYREEE come from the germline V gene (reference sequence). This CDR3 has 14 residues. The CDR3 region is CASRRTESYNEQFF. In DNA form, the CDR3 reads TGTGCCAGCAGAAGGACTGAGTCCTACAATGAGCAGTTCTTC.

This rearrangement joins TRBV27 to TRBJ2-1, with 11 bases lining up with TRBD2. There are 21 residues in the CDR3. V gave up 2 bases and J gave up 0 bases; unmatched junction bases: 15. Germline V CDR1 and CDR2: MNHEY, SMNVEV (reference sequence). CDR3 coding DNA: TGTGCCAGCAGTTTAAGAAACTGGGGGACTAGCGGATACAGCTCCTACAATGAGCAGTTCTTC. This encodes CASSLRNWGTSGYSSYNEQFF.

The chain employs TRBV6-5 and TRBJ1-1, with a weak D call TRBD1 (5 bases). V lost 6 bases to trimming and J lost 5 bases, with 19 bases between them. Germline V gives CDR1 MNHEY, CDR2 SVGAGI. The CDR3 sequence is 15 residues long. CDR3 nucleotides: TGTGCCAGCAGGGCGATGGGGGGGAGTTGGACTGAAGCTTTCTTT. The encoded protein is CASRAMGGSWTEAFF.

The CDR3 region is CASSLASGARTEAFF. The CDR3 region has the DNA TGTGCCAGCAGCTTGGCCTCGGGGGCGAGGACTGAAGCTTTCTTT. The rearrangement uses TRBV5-8 and TRBJ1-1; D might be TRBD1 (6 bases). Germline-derived CDR1 and CDR2 are SGHTS and YDEGEE. The V and J ends lost 0 bases and 5 bases respectively, with 14 bases between them. The CDR3 totals 15 residues.

This chain's CDR3 is CASSGNGSPTYGYTF. The DNA for the CDR3 is TGTGCCAGCAGTGGGAACGGTTCCCCGACCTATGGCTACACCTTC. This sequence joins TRBV25-1 and TRBJ1-2, with D unresolved. With 4 bases removed from V and 4 bases from J, the gap between germline ends came to 16 bases. The CDR3 covers 15 residues. Germline lookup yields CDR1 MGHDK and CDR2 SYGVNS.

The chain carries TRBV19 and TRBJ2-2; 10 nucleotides agree with TRBD2. The germline gives CDR1 LNHDA, CDR2 SQIVND (reference sequence). V trimming: 5 bases; J trimming: 4 bases; junction bases outside the gene matches: 4. This CDR3 has 15 amino acids. This chain's CDR3 is CASSGRTSGTGELFF. In nucleotides, the CDR3 is TGTGCCAGTAGTGGGAGGACTAGCGGCACCGGGGAGCTGTTTTTT.

On this clone: This specimen includes other DNA sequences encoding the same CDR3. The rearrangement uses TRBV12-5 and TRBJ2-1; D gene unclear. Deletions cut 6 bases from V and 6 bases from J, with 15 bases between. Per germline, CDR1 LGHNT and CDR2 FRNRAP. The CDR3 contains 14 residues. CDR3 in DNA: TGTGCTAGTGGGGAGCATTCACTGGCCAATGAGCAGTTCTTC. It yields the protein CASGEHSLANEQFF.

The gene calls are TRBV6-5 and TRBJ1-5; the D gene is possibly TRBD1 (6 bases). Germline V gene data show CDR1 as MNHEY and CDR2 as SVGAGI. V lost 5 bases and J lost 11, with 13 bases in between. The CDR3 consists of 12 residues. CDR3 DNA sequence: TGTGCCAGCAGTCCTTCGACAGGTACCCAGCATTTT. Residues: CASSPSTGTQHF.

This clone occurred a few times. The chain employs TRBV6-1 and TRBJ1-2; 7 nucleotides agree with TRBD1. CDR3 length: 14 residues. V gave up 7 bases and J gave up 3 bases; unmatched junction bases: 8. In germline, CDR1 is MNHNS, CDR2 SASEGT. The CDR3 loop is CASKGGTSDYGYTF. The CDR3 DNA sequence: TGTGCCAGCAAAGGGGGCACATCTGACTATGGCTACACCTTC.

The V and J genes are TRBV29-1 and TRBJ2-2; TRBD2 matches at 10 bases. This CDR3 has 14 amino acids. J was trimmed by 5 bases and V by 3 bases; bases with no gene match: 3. The germline V gene encodes CDR1 SQVTM and CDR2 ANQGSEA. The DNA of the CDR3 is TGCAGCGTTGAGGAACTAGCGGGGACCGGGGAGCTGTTTTTT. This gives the protein CSVEELAGTGELFF.

This chain joins TRBV5-6 and TRBJ2-2, with unresolved D. Trimming took off 3 bases at V and 0 bases at J, with 9 bases between the two ends. This CDR3 is 15 amino acids long. Per the germline V gene, CDR1 is SGHDT and CDR2 is YYEEEE. The CDR3 is CASSSAGANTGELFF. In nucleotides, the CDR3 is TGTGCCAGCAGCTCGGCCGGTGCGAACACCGGGGAGCTGTTTTTT.

This chain uses TRBV6-5 with TRBJ1-1, with D hard to call. The CDR3 is made up of 15 amino acids. With 8 bases removed from V and 2 bases from J, the gap between germline ends came to 18 bases. Germline V gives CDR1 MNHEY, CDR2 SVGAGI. CDR3 amino acids: CASGWEAHTNTEAFF. CDR3 coding DNA: TGTGCCAGCGGCTGGGAGGCGCATACCAACACTGAAGCTTTCTTT.

This chain uses TRBV5-4 with TRBJ1-2, with 7 nucleotides matching TRBD1. The V and J ends lost 4 bases and 2 bases, in that order; junction bases with no gene match: 5. The CDR3 has 14 residues. Germline V gives CDR1 SGHNT, CDR2 YYREEE (reference sequence). The CDR3 DNA follows: TGTGCCAGCAGCGGAGGGACAGTCAACTATGGCTACACCTTC. This translates into CASSGGTVNYGYTF.

The rearrangement links TRBV15 to TRBJ2-7, with D tentatively TRBD2 (5 bases). V lost 1 base and J 6 bases, leaving 10 bases between the germline ends. Germline V gene lookup returns CDR1 LNHNV and CDR2 YYDKDF (reference sequence). This CDR3 is 13 amino acids long. The CDR3 DNA reads TGTGCCACCAGCAGAGTTCAAAGCGGCGAGCAGTACTTC. As protein: CATSRVQSGEQYF.

This chain uses TRBV10-1 with TRBJ2-7; 8 positions match TRBD2. CDR1 is WNHNN and CDR2 is SYGVQD in the germline V gene (reference sequence). Trimming cost V 4 bases and J 5 bases; bases outside gene matches: 10. This CDR3 contains 15 residues. CDR3 nucleotides: TGCGCCAGCAGTGTCAGCGGGAGTAGGTACAACGAGCAGTACTTC. This gives the protein CASSVSGSRYNEQYF.

The chain employs TRBV9 and TRBJ2-7; 9 positions agree with TRBD2. The CDR3 has 14 amino acids. From germline, CDR1 is SGDLS and CDR2 YYNGEE. V lost 3 bases and J lost 3; bases outside the gene matches: 4. CDR3 amino acids: CASSAAGGGYEQYF. In DNA form, the CDR3 reads TGTGCCAGCAGCGCGGCGGGAGGGGGCTACGAGCAGTACTTC.

V gene TRBV29-1 combines with J gene TRBJ2-7; 8 bases agree with TRBD1. CDR3 length equals 15 residues. Germline V lookup: CDR1 SQVTM, CDR2 ANQGSEA. Trimming cost V 0 bases and J 2 bases; bases outside gene matches: 6. This CDR3 is CSVEEHRGDAYEQYF. DNA of the CDR3: TGCAGCGTTGAAGAGCACAGGGGGGATGCCTACGAGCAGTACTTC.

The genes are TRBV28 and TRBJ2-7, with D uncertain. V lost 1 base, J lost 3 bases, and 4 bases lay in between. CDR3 size: 12 residues. Germline CDR1 is MDHEN and CDR2 is SYDVKM. CDR3 coding DNA: TGTGCCAGCAGTTTATTCCTCTACGAGCAGTACTTC. This encodes CASSLFLYEQYF. The full variable domain, completed using reference TRBV28 and TRBJ2-7, is DVKVTQSSRYLVKRTGEKVFLECVQDMDHENMFWYRQDPGLGLRLIYFSYDVKMKEKGDIPEGYSVSREKKERFSLILESASTNQTSMYLCASSLFLYEQYFGPGTRLTVT.

The gene calls are TRBV4-3 and TRBJ1-4, with unresolved D. Trimming pared 0 bases from V and 1 base from J, leaving 6 bases between. Germline lookup yields CDR1 LGHNA and CDR2 YSLEER. CDR3 length: 15 residues. DNA of the CDR3: TGCGCCAGCAGCCAAGATGGGAGAACTAATGAAAAACTGTTTTTT. This translates into CASSQDGRTNEKLFF.

The chain carries TRBV2 and TRBJ2-5; D is perhaps TRBD2 (6 bases). Trimming took 5 bases from V and 2 from J, leaving 12 bases between them. There are 14 residues in the CDR3. Germline V gene data show CDR1 as SNHLY and CDR2 as FYNNEI. The CDR3 is CASSPGTLQETQYF. CDR3 nucleotide sequence: TGTGCCAGCAGTCCCGGGACTTTACAAGAGACCCAGTACTTC.

This clone was counted once. The chain recombines TRBV2 with TRBJ1-3; possibly TRBD1 for D (5 bases). Per the germline V gene, CDR1 is SNHLY and CDR2 is FYNNEI. The CDR3 sequence is 15 residues long. The V end lost 4 bases, the J end lost 4 bases, and 14 bases lay between the germline ends. CDR3: CASSGPSTAGNTIYF. CDR3 sequence (DNA): TGTGCCAGCAGTGGACCCTCGACAGCAGGAAACACCATATATTTT.

The chain employs TRBV7-9 and TRBJ2-2, with TRBD1 identical over 7 bases. V lost 9 bases and J lost 1; bases outside the gene matches: 2. The CDR3 has 13 amino acids. Looked up from germline, CDR1 is SEHNR and CDR2 is FQNEAQ (reference sequence). Written as DNA, the CDR3 is TGTGCCAGGGGGACAGTGAACACCGGGGAGCTGTTTTTT. It is translated as CARGTVNTGELFF.

This clone was recorded once. This sequence joins TRBV4-3 and TRBJ1-2; no reliable D call. This CDR3 is 14 amino acids long. Germline lookup yields CDR1 LGHNA and CDR2 YSLEER. V gave up 1 base and J gave up 6 bases, with 12 bases separating them. CDR3 residues: CASSQGYQGNGYTF. CDR3 nucleotides: TGCGCCAGCAGCCAAGGGTACCAAGGAAATGGCTACACCTTC.